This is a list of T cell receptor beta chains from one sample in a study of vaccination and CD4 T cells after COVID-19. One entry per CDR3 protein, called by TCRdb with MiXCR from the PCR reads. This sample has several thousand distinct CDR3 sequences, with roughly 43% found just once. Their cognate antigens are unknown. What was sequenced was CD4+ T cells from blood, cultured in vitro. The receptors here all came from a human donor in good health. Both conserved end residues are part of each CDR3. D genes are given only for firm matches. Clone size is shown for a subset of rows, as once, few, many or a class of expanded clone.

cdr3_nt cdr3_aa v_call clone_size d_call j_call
TGTGCCAGCAGTGATTGGGACAGCAATCAGCCCCAGCATTTT CASSDWDSNQPQHF TRBV25-1 few NA TRBJ1-5
TGCGCCAGCAGCGCCGGGACTAGCGGGAGCCTCCCCTACGAGCAGTACTTC CASSAGTSGSLPYEQYF TRBV5-1 once TRBD2 TRBJ2-7
TGTGCCAGCAGCGAATTACCTCAGGGGGTTGGGGGTAGAACAGATACGCAGTATTTT CASSELPQGVGGRTDTQYF TRBV7-2 NA TRBD1 TRBJ2-3
TGTGCCATCATGAGAGGCTATAATTCACCCCTCCACTTT CAIMRGYNSPLHF TRBV10-3 NA NA TRBJ1-6
TGTGCCAGCAGCTTAGATCGGGGGGCCCCCACTGAAGCTTTCTTT CASSLDRGAPTEAFF TRBV7-2 few NA TRBJ1-1
TGTGCCAGCGTCGGGGAGCGAGAGACGTATGGCTACACCTTC CASVGERETYGYTF TRBV28 NA NA TRBJ1-2
TGTGCCAGAACCGGGACGACGAACACCGAGGAGCTGTTTTTT CARTGTTNTEELFF TRBV2 NA NA TRBJ2-2
TGTGCCAGCGGCCGGCAGAACACTGAAGCTTTCTTT CASGRQNTEAFF TRBV28 NA NA TRBJ1-1
TGTGCCAGCTCACCAGGGAATAGACAAGAGACCCAGTACTTC CASSPGNRQETQYF TRBV18 NA NA TRBJ2-5
TGTGCCAGTAGTATAATTGGACAGTCTACAGTAGCCAAAAACATTCAGTACTTC CASSIIGQSTVAKNIQYF TRBV19 NA NA TRBJ2-4
TGCAGTGCTAGAGCAGGGATAGGCAATCAGCCCCAGCATTTT CSARAGIGNQPQHF TRBV20-1 medium-sized NA TRBJ1-5
TGTGCCAGCAGCTTCGCCGGGACGGACGCAAACACTGAAGCTTTCTTT CASSFAGTDANTEAFF TRBV7-2 NA NA TRBJ1-1
TGTGCCAGCAGTTACCGTAGGGCGTCTAGCAATCAGCCCCAGCATTTT CASSYRRASSNQPQHF TRBV6-2/TRBV6-3 NA NA TRBJ1-5
TGTGCCAGCAGGGTGGGCCAGCAGGCGCGCGAGACCCAGTACTTC CASRVGQQARETQYF TRBV5-4 NA NA TRBJ2-5
TGCGCCAGCAGCCAAGCGATGATCAGAACCGGGACCCGGAGCGATACGCAGTATTTT CASSQAMIRTGTRSDTQYF TRBV4-1 once NA TRBJ2-3
TGTGCCAGCAGTGAGTCAGGTACGGGGGCTGGGAGCAATCAGCCCCAGCATTTT CASSESGTGAGSNQPQHF TRBV6-1 NA NA TRBJ1-5
TGTGCCAGCAGTGTAACAGCGGGGGGCACAGATACGCAGTATTTT CASSVTAGGTDTQYF TRBV2 NA TRBD2 TRBJ2-3
TGCAGTGCTAGAGTGTGGCAGGCTCGGGGGGCCAAAAACATTCAGTACTTC CSARVWQARGAKNIQYF TRBV20-1 few NA TRBJ2-4
TGCGCCAGCAGTCCTAAAATGCGCACAGATACGCAGTATTTT CASSPKMRTDTQYF TRBV10-2 NA NA TRBJ2-3
TGTGCCAGCGTTTGCAGGGAAGGGAACCAGCCCCAGCATTTT CASVCREGNQPQHF TRBV21-1 NA NA TRBJ1-5
TGTGCCAGTAGCAAGGACAGGGCAATCAATCAGCCCCAGCATTTT CASSKDRAINQPQHF TRBV19 NA TRBD1 TRBJ1-5
TGTGCCAGCATCTCACTGCCGCGGGGGGGAAGGGAGACCCAGTACTTC CASISLPRGGRETQYF TRBV6-1 few TRBD2 TRBJ2-5
TGTGCCATCAGTGAACAGGCCTATGGCTACACCTTC CAISEQAYGYTF TRBV10-3 few NA TRBJ1-2
TGTGCCAGCAGCGCCAGTAATTCACCCCTCCACTTT CASSASNSPLHF TRBV7-2 few NA TRBJ1-6
TGTGCCAGCTCAAGGACCGCTAGCAATCAGCCCCAGCATTTT CASSRTASNQPQHF TRBV6-1 few NA TRBJ1-5
TGTGCCAGCAGGGGCCTCCGCAGTGGCGGGAGGACCGAGCAGTACTTC CASRGLRSGGRTEQYF TRBV6-1 NA TRBD2 TRBJ2-7
TGTGCCAGCGCAAAACTAGCGGGGGTTGATTATGAGCAGTTCTTC CASAKLAGVDYEQFF TRBV27 medium-sized TRBD2 TRBJ2-1
TGTGCCAGCAGTACCCAGGGACGGGGCGAGCAGTACTTC CASSTQGRGEQYF TRBV27 NA NA TRBJ2-7
TGTGCCAGCAGCTCATCGACAGGGGGCTTCCACGAGCAGTACTTC CASSSSTGGFHEQYF TRBV7-2 NA TRBD1 TRBJ2-7
TGCAGTGCCCCCCAGCTCGCCGGGTTTCAAGAGACCCAGTACTTC CSAPQLAGFQETQYF TRBV20-1 NA NA TRBJ2-5
TGTGCCAGCACCATACCCGGGACAGGGAATGGCTACACCTTC CASTIPGTGNGYTF TRBV7-2 NA TRBD1 TRBJ1-2
TGTGCCATATCGACTAGCGGGAGGGGCAGAAAAAATGAGCAGTTCTTC CAISTSGRGRKNEQFF TRBV10-3 once TRBD2 TRBJ2-1
TGTGCCAGCAGTTCTCCAGGGGGCAATCAGCCCCAGCATTTT CASSSPGGNQPQHF TRBV6-2/TRBV6-3 few NA TRBJ1-5
TGTGCCAGCAGTTACCCCTACCGGCAGCGGGTGAGCACAGATACGCAGTATTTT CASSYPYRQRVSTDTQYF TRBV6-5 NA NA TRBJ2-3
TGCGCCAGCAGGATCTCAGGGGTCCCTGAAGCTTTCTTT CASRISGVPEAFF TRBV4-1 NA NA TRBJ1-1
TGTGCCAGCAGTTCCACCCCAGGGACGCTCGAGACCCAGTACTTC CASSSTPGTLETQYF TRBV7-2 few NA TRBJ2-5
TGTGCCAGCAGTGAATCAGGTGACACCGGGTCTCGGCCCCAGCATTTT CASSESGDTGSRPQHF TRBV25-1 NA NA TRBJ1-5
TGTGCCAGCAGCTTACGAGGGAATCAGCCCCAGCATTTT CASSLRGNQPQHF TRBV7-2 few NA TRBJ1-5
TGTGCCAGCAGCTTAGAGGCAGGGTATAGGACTGAAGCTTTCTTT CASSLEAGYRTEAFF TRBV7-2 NA NA TRBJ1-1
TGTGCCAGCAGTGAAGCAGGGACAATGGGCAATCAGCCCCAGCATTTT CASSEAGTMGNQPQHF TRBV2 NA NA TRBJ1-5
TGTGCCACCAGTGATTTCGGAGGGACCGGCACAGATACGCAGTATTTT CATSDFGGTGTDTQYF TRBV24-1 few NA TRBJ2-3
TGCAGTGCTAGAGGTTCGCGGGGGGCCTACAATGAGCAGTTCTTC CSARGSRGAYNEQFF TRBV20-1 NA TRBD2 TRBJ2-1
TGTGCCAGCAGCTTAGAGCTGGGGACTGAAGCTTTCTTT CASSLELGTEAFF TRBV11-2 NA NA TRBJ1-1
TGTGCCAGCAGCGTAGAGGGTTGGAACAATGAGCAGTTCTTC CASSVEGWNNEQFF TRBV9 NA NA TRBJ2-1
TGCGCCAGCAGTGAAGAACAGGGTCGGGGCTACACCTTC CASSEEQGRGYTF TRBV10-2 NA NA TRBJ1-2
TGCAGTGCTAGAGATCTAACAAAAATGAACACTGAAGCTTTCTTT CSARDLTKMNTEAFF TRBV20-1 NA NA TRBJ1-1
TGTGCCAGCAGCTCGCCAAGAGCCCCTGAAGCTTTCTTT CASSSPRAPEAFF TRBV11-3 NA NA TRBJ1-1
TGTGCCAGCAGTTCCAAAGGTCCTGTTGGAGCTTTCTTT CASSSKGPVGAFF TRBV6-5 NA NA TRBJ1-1
TGTGCCAGCAGCCCACGTCAAACTAGCGGGAGGTCAAATGAGCAGTTCTTC CASSPRQTSGRSNEQFF TRBV7-9 large TRBD2 TRBJ2-1
TGTGCCAGTAGTATGGAACAGGGGGGAAACGAGCAGTACTTC CASSMEQGGNEQYF TRBV19 NA TRBD1 TRBJ2-7